This TCR beta chain emerged from a study of shared clonotypes between healthy human individuals. Generated by immunoSEQ multiplex PCR, the TCRdb table keeps only in-frame clones and is missing some. The table has around 2.5 million clones, 93% seen once. This receptor was taken from a man aged 18 to 29 in good health. Some clones in this sample may be carry-over from other donors' samples. The sequencing sample was made of naive CD4+ T cells from PBMCs. Documented subset: CD45RA+ positively selected.

CDR3 in amino acids: CASSAGLAELKGSYNEQFF. Written as DNA, the CDR3 is TGTGCCAGTAGTGCGGGACTAGCGGAGCTAAAGGGCTCCTACAATGAGCAGTTCTTC. The chain has TRBV19 and TRBJ2-1; TRBD2 agrees at 11 bases. The CDR3 sequence is 19 residues long. V was clipped by 5 bases and J by 0 bases; unmatched bases: 12. The germline gives CDR1 LNHDA, CDR2 SQIVND (reference sequence).